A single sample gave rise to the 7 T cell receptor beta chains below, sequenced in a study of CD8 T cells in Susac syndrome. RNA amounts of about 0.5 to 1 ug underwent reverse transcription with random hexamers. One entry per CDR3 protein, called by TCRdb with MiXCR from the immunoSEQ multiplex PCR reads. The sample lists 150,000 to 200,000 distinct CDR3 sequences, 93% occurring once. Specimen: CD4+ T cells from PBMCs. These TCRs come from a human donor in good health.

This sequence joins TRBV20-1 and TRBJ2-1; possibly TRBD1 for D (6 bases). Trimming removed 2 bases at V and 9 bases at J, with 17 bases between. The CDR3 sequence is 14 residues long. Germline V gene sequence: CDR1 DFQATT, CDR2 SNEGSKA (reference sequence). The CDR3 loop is CSARWGPLSGEQFF. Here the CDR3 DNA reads TGCAGTGCTAGATGGGGGCCTCTCTCCGGTGAGCAGTTCTTC.

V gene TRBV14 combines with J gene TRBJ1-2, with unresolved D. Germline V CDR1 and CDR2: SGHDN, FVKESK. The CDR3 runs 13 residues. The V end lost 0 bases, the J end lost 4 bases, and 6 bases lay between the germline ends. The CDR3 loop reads CASSQERSYGYTF. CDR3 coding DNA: TGTGCCAGCAGCCAAGAGAGGAGCTATGGCTACACCTTC.

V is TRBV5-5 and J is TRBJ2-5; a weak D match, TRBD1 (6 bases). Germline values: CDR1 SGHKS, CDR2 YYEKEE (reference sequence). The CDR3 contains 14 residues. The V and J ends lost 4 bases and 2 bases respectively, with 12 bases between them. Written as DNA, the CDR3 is TGTGCCAGCAGCGTGGGACAAGTTCAAGAGACCCAGTACTTC. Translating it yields CASSVGQVQETQYF. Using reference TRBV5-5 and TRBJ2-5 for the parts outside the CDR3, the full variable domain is DAGVTQSPTHLIKTRGQQVTLRCSPISGHKSVSWYQQVLGQGPQFIFQYYEKEERGRGNFPDRFSARQFPNYSSELNVNALLLGDSALYLCASSVGQVQETQYFGPGTRLLVL.

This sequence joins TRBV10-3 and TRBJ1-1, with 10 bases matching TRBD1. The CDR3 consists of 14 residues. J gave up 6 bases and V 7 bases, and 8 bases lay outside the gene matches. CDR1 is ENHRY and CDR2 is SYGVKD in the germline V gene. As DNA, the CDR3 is TGTGCCATCATGGACCGACAGGGGGCGGCTGAAGCTTTCTTT. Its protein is CAIMDRQGAAEAFF.

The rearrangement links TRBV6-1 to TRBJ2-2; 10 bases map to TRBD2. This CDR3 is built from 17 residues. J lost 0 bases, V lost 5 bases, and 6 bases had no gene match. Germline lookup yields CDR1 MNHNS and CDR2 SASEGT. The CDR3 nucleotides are TGTGCCAGCAGTCGACTAGCGGGTGACGCGAACACCGGGGAGCTGTTTTTT. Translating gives CASSRLAGDANTGELFF.

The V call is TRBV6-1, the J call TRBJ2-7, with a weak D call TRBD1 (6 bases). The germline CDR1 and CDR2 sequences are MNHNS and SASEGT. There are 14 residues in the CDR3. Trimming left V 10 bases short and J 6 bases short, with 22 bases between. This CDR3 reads CATLTGTLGSEQYF. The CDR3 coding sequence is TGTGCCACCTTAACCGGGACACTGGGGAGCGAGCAGTACTTC.

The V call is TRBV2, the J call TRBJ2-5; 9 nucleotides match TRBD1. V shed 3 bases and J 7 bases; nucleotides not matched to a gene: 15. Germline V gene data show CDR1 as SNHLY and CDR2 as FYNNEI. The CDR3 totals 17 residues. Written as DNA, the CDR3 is TGTGCCAGCAGTGATGATGGGACAGGGACCACGCTCTTGACCCAGTACTTC. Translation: CASSDDGTGTTLLTQYF.